This T cell receptor beta chain appears in the sequencing data of a study of blood T cell repertoires in COVID-19. The wider study: Sites across the United States, Italy and Spain contributed samples from acute and convalescent COVID-19.

Clones were sequenced by immunoSEQ multiplex PCR, and TCRdb holds only the in-frame ones, with some missing. Found here are roughly 290,000 clones, roughly 90% of them singletons; the top ten hold 6.5% to 8%. Germline loops: CDR1 KGHDR, CDR2 SFDVKD. Trimming pared 9 bases from V and 4 bases from J, leaving 11 bases between. There are 12 residues in the CDR3. About this clone itself: In the same sample, other DNA sequences code for this CDR3.

While infection was still active, Seattle patients were enrolled and then followed longitudinally. Source material: peripheral blood. The chain uses TRBV24-1 and TRBJ2-5; D may be TRBD2 (5 bases). This clonotype was obtained from a woman aged 25 to 39 with COVID-19, enrolled during active disease. The CDR3 is CATSGGGETQYF. The CDR3 DNA sequence: TGTGCCACCTCGGGCGGAGGAGAGACCCAGTACTTC.